The text below deals with one T cell receptor (beta chain). What it binds is not known. This sample stems from a study of T cells in Graves' hyperthyroidism and ophthalmopathy. The wider study: Peripheral blood was drawn at first diagnosis, prior to all treatment. Findings and limits, study-wide: By a 13 V-J model, ophthalmopathy was set apart from stable hyperthyroidism.

The CDR3 runs 16 residues. Germline V gene data show CDR1 as SNHLY and CDR2 as FYNNEI. The ends were cut back, 4 bases at V and 9 bases at J, with 22 bases in the middle. The CDR3 regions of TCR beta were amplified from RNA transcripts. The study used the HTBI primer set for a first-round RT-PCR of the TCR CDR3. TCRdb re-called the multiplex PCR reads with MiXCR, one entry per CDR3 protein. Of approximately 600,000 distinct CDR3 sequences listed, over 12% were seen once; the top ten hold roughly 7%. Each diagnosis drew on symptoms, thyroxine, TRAb, thyroid ultrasound and orbital computed tomography findings.

The clonotype was recovered from a young woman with Graves' ophthalmopathy. The sequenced sample consisted of blood. The chain links TRBV2 to TRBJ2-1, with D possibly matching TRBD2 (6 bases). DNA for the CDR3: TGTGCCAGCAGTGGGAAAAGACTAGAGTTTGGCGCTGAGCAGTTCTTC. Translating gives CASSGKRLEFGAEQFF.